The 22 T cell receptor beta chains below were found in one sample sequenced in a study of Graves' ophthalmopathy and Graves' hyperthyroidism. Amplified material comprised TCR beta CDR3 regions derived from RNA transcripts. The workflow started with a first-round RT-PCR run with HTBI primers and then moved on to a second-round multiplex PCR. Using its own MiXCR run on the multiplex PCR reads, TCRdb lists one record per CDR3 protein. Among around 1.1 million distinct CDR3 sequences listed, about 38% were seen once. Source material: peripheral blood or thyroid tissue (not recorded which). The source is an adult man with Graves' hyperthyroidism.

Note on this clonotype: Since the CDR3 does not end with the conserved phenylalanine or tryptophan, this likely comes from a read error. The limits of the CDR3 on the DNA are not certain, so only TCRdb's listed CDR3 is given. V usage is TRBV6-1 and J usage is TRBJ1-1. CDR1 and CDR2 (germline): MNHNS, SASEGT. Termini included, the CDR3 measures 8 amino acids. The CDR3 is CASGRLAG.

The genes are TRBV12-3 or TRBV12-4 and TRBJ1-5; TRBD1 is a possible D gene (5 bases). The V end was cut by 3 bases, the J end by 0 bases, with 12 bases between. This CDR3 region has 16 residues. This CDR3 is CASSFSGAGSNQPQHF. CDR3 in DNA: TGTGCCAGCAGTTTTTCCGGGGCTGGTAGCAATCAGCCCCAGCATTTT.

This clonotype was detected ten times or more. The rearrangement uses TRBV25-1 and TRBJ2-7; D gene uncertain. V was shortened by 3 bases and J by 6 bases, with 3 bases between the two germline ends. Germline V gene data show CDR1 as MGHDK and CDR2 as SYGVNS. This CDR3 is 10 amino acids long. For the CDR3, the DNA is TGTGCCAGCAGTGAGCGCGAGCAGTACTTC. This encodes CASSEREQYF.

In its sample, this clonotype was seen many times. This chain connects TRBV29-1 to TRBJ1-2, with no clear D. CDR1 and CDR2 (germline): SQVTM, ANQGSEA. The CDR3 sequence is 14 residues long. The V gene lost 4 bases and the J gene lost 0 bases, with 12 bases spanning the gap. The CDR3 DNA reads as TGCAGCGTTGGAGCACCGAGAGCTAACTATGGCTACACCTTC. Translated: CSVGAPRANYGYTF.

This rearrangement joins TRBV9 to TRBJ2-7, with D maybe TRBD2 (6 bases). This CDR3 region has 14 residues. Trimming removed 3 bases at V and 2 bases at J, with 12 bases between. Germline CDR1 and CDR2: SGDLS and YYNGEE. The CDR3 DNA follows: TGTGCCAGCAGCGCGGGCGGGAACACCTACGAGCAGTACTTC. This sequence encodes CASSAGGNTYEQYF. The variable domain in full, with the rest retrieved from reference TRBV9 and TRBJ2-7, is DSGVTQTPKHLITATGQRVTLRCSPRSGDLSVYWYQQSLDQGLQFLIQYYNGEERAKGNILERFSAQQFPDLHSELNLSSLELGDSALYFCASSAGGNTYEQYFGPGTRLTVT.

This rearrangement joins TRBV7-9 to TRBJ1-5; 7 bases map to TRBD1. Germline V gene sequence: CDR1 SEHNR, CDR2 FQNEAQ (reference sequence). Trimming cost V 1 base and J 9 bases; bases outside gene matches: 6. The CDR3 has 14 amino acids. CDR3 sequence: CASSLETGRLPQHF. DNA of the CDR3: TGTGCCAGCAGCTTAGAGACAGGGCGACTGCCCCAGCATTTT. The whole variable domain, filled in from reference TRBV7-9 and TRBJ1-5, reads DTGVSQNPRHKITKRGQNVTFRCDPISEHNRLYWYRQTLGQGPEFLTYFQNEAQLEKSRLLSDRFSAERPKGSFSTLEIQRTEQGDSAMYLCASSLETGRLPQHFGDGTRLSIL.

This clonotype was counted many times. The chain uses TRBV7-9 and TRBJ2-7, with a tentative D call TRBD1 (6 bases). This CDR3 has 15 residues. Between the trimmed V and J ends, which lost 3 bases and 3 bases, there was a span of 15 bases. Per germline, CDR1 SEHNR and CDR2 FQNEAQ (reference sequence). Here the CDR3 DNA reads TGTGCCAGCAGCTTCGCGGGCCGGACAGACTACGAGCAGTACTTC. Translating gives CASSFAGRTDYEQYF.

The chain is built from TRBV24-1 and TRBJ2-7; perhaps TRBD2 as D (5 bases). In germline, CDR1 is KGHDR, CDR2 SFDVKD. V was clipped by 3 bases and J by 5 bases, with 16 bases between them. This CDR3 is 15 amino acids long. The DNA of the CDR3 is TGTGCCACCAGTGATCCCCGGGAAGGAGTCCACGAGCAGTACTTC. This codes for CATSDPREGVHEQYF.

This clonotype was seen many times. CDR3 bases: TGCGCCAGCAGCTTGGGACTCTCAAGCTCCTACGAGCAGTACTTC. This codes for CASSLGLSSSYEQYF. The chain recombines TRBV5-1 with TRBJ2-7; D unclear. Trimming took 0 bases from V and 0 from J, leaving 10 bases between them. The CDR3 consists of 15 residues. Germline V lookup: CDR1 SGHRS, CDR2 YFSETQ.

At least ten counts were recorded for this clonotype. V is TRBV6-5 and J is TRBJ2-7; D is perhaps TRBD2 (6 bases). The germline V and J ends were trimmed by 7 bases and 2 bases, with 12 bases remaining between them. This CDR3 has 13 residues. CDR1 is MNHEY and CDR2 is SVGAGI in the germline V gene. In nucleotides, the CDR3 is TGTGCCAGCATTCTTCCGGGGGCCTACGAGCAGTACTTC. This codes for CASILPGAYEQYF.

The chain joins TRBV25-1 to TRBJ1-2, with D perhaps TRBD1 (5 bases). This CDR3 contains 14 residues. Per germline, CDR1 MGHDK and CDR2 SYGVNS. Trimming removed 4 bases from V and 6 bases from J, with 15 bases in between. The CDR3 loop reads CASSATQGGNGYTF. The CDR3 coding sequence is TGTGCCAGCAGTGCTACTCAGGGAGGGAATGGCTACACCTTC.

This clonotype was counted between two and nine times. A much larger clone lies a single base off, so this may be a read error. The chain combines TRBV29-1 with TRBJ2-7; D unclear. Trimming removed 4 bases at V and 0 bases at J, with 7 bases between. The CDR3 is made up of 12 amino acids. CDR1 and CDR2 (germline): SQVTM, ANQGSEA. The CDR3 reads CSVGAVSYEQYF. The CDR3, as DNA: TGCAGCGTTGGAGCCGTCTCCTACGAGCAGTACTTC.

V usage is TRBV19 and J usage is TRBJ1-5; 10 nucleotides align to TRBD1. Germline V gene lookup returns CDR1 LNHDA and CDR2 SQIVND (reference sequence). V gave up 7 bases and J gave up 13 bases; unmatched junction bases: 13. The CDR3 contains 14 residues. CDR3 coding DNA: TGTGCCAGTAACGACAGGGGGCCATATAGCAATCAGCATTTT. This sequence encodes CASNDRGPYSNQHF.

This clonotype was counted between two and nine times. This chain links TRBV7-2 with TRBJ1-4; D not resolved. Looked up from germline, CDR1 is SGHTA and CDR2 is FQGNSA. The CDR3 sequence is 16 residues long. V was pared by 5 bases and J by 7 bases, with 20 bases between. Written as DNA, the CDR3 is TGTGCCAGCAGCCCACGGCGGTTTGAGTTTGGTGAAAAACTGTTTTTT. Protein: CASSPRRFEFGEKLFF.

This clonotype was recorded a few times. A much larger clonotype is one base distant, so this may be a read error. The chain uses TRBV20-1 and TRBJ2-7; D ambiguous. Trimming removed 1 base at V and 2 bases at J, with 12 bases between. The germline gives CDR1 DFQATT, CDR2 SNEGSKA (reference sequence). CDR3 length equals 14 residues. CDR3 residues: CSARGQTSTYEQYF. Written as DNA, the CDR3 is TGCAGTGCTAGAGGGCAGACCTCCACCTACGAGCAGTACTTC.

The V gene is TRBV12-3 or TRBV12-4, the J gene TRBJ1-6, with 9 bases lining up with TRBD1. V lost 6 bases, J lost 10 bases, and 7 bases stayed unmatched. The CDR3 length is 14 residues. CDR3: CASRMDRGASPLHF. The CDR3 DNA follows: TGTGCCAGCAGGATGGACAGGGGTGCATCACCCCTCCACTTT.

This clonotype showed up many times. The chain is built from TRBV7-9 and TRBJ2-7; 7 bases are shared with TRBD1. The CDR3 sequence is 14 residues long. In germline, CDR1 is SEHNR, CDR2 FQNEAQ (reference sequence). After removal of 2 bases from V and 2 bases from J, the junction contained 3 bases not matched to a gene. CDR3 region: CASSLLGQTYEQYF. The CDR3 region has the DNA TGTGCCAGCAGCTTATTGGGACAGACCTACGAGCAGTACTTC.

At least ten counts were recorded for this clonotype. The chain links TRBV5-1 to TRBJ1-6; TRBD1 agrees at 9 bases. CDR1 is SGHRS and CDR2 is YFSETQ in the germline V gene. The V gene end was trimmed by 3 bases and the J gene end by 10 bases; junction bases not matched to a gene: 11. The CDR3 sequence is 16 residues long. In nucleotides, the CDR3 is TGCGCCAGCAGCTGGACCGGGACAGGGTCACAATCACCCCTCCACTTT. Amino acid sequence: CASSWTGTGSQSPLHF.

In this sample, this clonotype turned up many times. CDR3 sequence (DNA): TGTGCCAGCAGTTCAACGGGGTCGGCCGACGGGGTCTATGGCTACACCTTC. Translating it yields CASSSTGSADGVYGYTF. J is TRBJ1-2 and V is TRBV12-3 or TRBV12-4; D ambiguous. V shed 4 bases and J shed 4 bases, with 22 bases lying between them. This CDR3 spans 17 amino acids.

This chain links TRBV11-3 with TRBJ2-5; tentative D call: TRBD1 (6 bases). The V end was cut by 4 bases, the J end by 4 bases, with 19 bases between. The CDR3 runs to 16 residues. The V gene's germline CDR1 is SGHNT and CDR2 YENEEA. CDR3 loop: CASSSLKAGQTETQYF. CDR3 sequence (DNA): TGTGCCAGCAGCTCCTTGAAAGCTGGACAGACAGAGACCCAGTACTTC.

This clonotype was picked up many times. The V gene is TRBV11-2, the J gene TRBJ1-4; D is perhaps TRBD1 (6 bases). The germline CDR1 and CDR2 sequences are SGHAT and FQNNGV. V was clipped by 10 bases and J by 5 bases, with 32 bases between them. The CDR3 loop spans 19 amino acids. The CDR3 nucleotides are TGTGCCAATGCGTCGGGGGCAACTGGCACCAAACCCCTCAATGAAAAACTGTTTTTT. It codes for CANASGATGTKPLNEKLFF.

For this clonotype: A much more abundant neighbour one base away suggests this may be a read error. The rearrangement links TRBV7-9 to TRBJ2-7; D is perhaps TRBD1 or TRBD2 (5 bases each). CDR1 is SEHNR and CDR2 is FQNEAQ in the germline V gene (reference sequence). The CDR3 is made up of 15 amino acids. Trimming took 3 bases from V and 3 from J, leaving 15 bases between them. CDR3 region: CASSFQRGTVYEQYF. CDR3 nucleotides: TGTGCCAGCAGCTTCCAACGTGGGACCGTCTACGAGCAGTACTTC.